Below, 29 T cell receptor beta chains from the same sample are listed, as sequenced in a study of read filtering for tumor transcriptome and immune sequencing. The library was built from roughly 400 ng RNA with molecular barcoded adaptors for alpha/delta and beta/gamma chains. One entry per CDR3 protein, called by TCRdb with MiXCR from the reads. The sample lists approximately 90,000 distinct CDR3 sequences, around 12% occurring once. Input material: a population of CD138-negative cells sorted from bone marrow. The receptors come from a donor aged 40 or older with multiple myeloma.

This clonotype was seen ten or more times. The CDR3 loop reads CASSLVLALGDTQYF. The CDR3 region has the DNA TGCGCCAGCAGCTTGGTCCTGGCTTTGGGAGATACGCAGTATTTT. J is TRBJ2-3 and V is TRBV5-1; no firm D call. Germline CDR1 SGHRS, CDR2 YFSETQ. Trimming took off 0 bases at V and 5 bases at J, with 13 bases between the two ends. The CDR3 is 15 amino acids.

This clonotype was seen many times. The chain combines TRBV11-2 with TRBJ2-7; 12 bases align to TRBD2. Germline CDR1 is SGHAT and CDR2 is FQNNGV. V shed 5 bases and J 7 bases; nucleotides not matched to a gene: 3. This CDR3 is 13 amino acids long. Here the CDR3 reads CASSRLAGVEQYF. Here the CDR3 DNA reads TGTGCCAGCAGCAGACTAGCGGGAGTTGAGCAGTACTTC.

The sample holds many counts of this clonotype. V and J are TRBV28 and TRBJ1-5; TRBD1 is a possible D gene (6 bases). The CDR3 loop spans 14 amino acids. V shed 3 bases and J shed 5 bases, with 11 bases lying between them. The germline CDR1 and CDR2 sequences are MDHEN and SYDVKM. CDR3 nucleotides: TGTGCCAGCAGTTTGTGGGGGCCCCATCAGCCCCAGCATTTT. It codes for CASSLWGPHQPQHF.

The chain joins TRBV5-5 to TRBJ1-1; no clear D. The germline V gene has CDR1 SGHKS and CDR2 YYEKEE (reference sequence). The ends were cut back, 2 bases at V and 3 bases at J, with 11 bases in the middle. CDR3 size: 14 residues. The CDR3, as DNA: TGTGCCAGCAGCTTTTATGAGGGCTACACTGAAGCTTTCTTT. This translates into CASSFYEGYTEAFF.

This clonotype showed up many times. This rearrangement joins TRBV7-2 to TRBJ1-5; 8 nucleotides line up with TRBD1. There are 14 residues in the CDR3. In germline, CDR1 is SGHTA, CDR2 FQGNSA. V was clipped by 3 bases and J by 4 bases; unmatched bases: 2. CDR3 region: CASSLGQANQPQHF. Here the CDR3 DNA reads TGTGCCAGCAGCTTGGGACAGGCTAATCAGCCCCAGCATTTT.

There are many counts of this clonotype. V usage is TRBV28 and J usage is TRBJ2-1, with TRBD2 matching over 12 bases. This CDR3 comprises 16 residues. Germline loops: CDR1 MDHEN, CDR2 SYDVKM. The V segment lost 6 bases and the J segment 3 bases; nucleotides outside the gene matches: 6. CDR3 protein: CASSSPSGRGYNEQFF. In DNA, the CDR3 is TGTGCCAGCAGCTCCCCTAGCGGGAGGGGCTACAATGAGCAGTTCTTC.

In its sample, this clonotype was seen many times. V gene TRBV6-6 combines with J gene TRBJ2-1; 11 bases match TRBD2. Looked up from germline, CDR1 is MNHNY and CDR2 is SVGAGI (reference sequence). The CDR3 covers 16 residues. After removal of 2 bases from V and 7 bases from J, the junction contained 7 bases not matched to a gene. This chain's CDR3 is CASSYPTSGGNNEQFF. CDR3 in DNA: TGTGCCAGCAGTTACCCAACTAGCGGGGGAAATAATGAGCAGTTCTTC.

This clonotype has more than one count but fewer than ten. One base away lies a much larger clone, so this may be a sequencing read error. As the CDR3 is not closed by the conserved phenylalanine or tryptophan, this likely results from a read error. J is TRBJ2-3 and V is TRBV5-1; D is tentatively TRBD1 or TRBD2 (5 bases each). The length of the CDR3 is 14 residues. Germline-derived CDR1 and CDR2 are SGHRS and YFSETQ. Trimming took 3 bases from V and 2 from J, leaving 10 bases between them. CDR3 protein: CASSSGTFTDTQYL. The CDR3 DNA reads as TGCGCCAGCAGCTCAGGGACCTTCACAGATACGCAGTATCTT.

The DNA of the CDR3 is TGTGCCAGCAGCCTCCAGGAGTCCGCGGGAGGCACCGGGGAGCTGTTTTTT. Protein sequence: CASSLQESAGGTGELFF. This sequence joins TRBV7-9 and TRBJ2-2; TRBD2 matches at 8 bases. Germline V gene lookup returns CDR1 SEHNR and CDR2 FQNEAQ (reference sequence). There are 17 residues in the CDR3. The junction had 12 bases not matched to a gene; V was cut back by 5 bases and J by 4 bases.

The sample holds many counts of this clonotype. This chain links TRBV5-1 with TRBJ2-1; D ambiguous. The CDR3 consists of 15 residues. Germline V gives CDR1 SGHRS, CDR2 YFSETQ. V was trimmed by 4 bases and J by 5 bases, leaving 16 bases between them. The CDR3 DNA reads as TGCGCCAGCAGCCCAGACCCTCAAGGGAACAATGAGCAGTTCTTC. Its protein product is CASSPDPQGNNEQFF.

This clonotype was picked up many times. V and J are TRBV5-1 and TRBJ1-1; D ambiguous. Trimming took 1 base from V and 6 from J, leaving 10 bases between them. Per the germline V gene, CDR1 is SGHRS and CDR2 is YFSETQ. The CDR3 runs 13 residues. The CDR3 loop reads CASSLIEGAEAFF. The CDR3 bases are TGCGCCAGCAGCTTGATAGAGGGCGCTGAAGCTTTCTTT.

This clonotype was seen many times. This rearrangement joins TRBV7-8 to TRBJ2-1; D is ambiguous. This CDR3 is built from 14 residues. Per germline, CDR1 SGHVS and CDR2 FQNEAQ. Trimming took off 3 bases at V and 3 bases at J, with 9 bases between the two ends. DNA for the CDR3: TGTGCCAGCAGCTTCGACGTATTCTACAATGAGCAGTTCTTC. This codes for CASSFDVFYNEQFF.

In the case of this clonotype: At one boundary the junction diverges from the germline segment, which might be a read error. DNA of the CDR3: TGTGCCAGCATCCCTTCGGACACGACGAACACCGGGGAGCTGTCTTTT. As protein: CASIPSDTTNTGELSF. V and J are TRBV5-6 and TRBJ2-2; either TRBD1 or TRBD2 may supply D (5 bases each). In germline, CDR1 is SGHDT, CDR2 YYEEEE. CDR3 length: 16 amino acids. The full variable domain, rest sourced from reference TRBV5-6 and TRBJ2-2, is DAGVTQSPTHLIKTRGQQVTLRCSPKSGHDTVSWYQQALGQGPQFIFQYYEEEERQRGNFPDRFSGHQFPNYSSELNVNALLLGDSALYLCASIPSDTTNTGELSFGEGSRLTVL.

This clonotype was picked up many times. The chain uses TRBV7-2 and TRBJ2-2; D unresolved. This CDR3 comprises 13 residues. Germline CDR1 SGHTA, CDR2 FQGNSA. Trimming shortened V by 2 bases and J by 7 bases, and 8 bases separated the two germline ends. The CDR3, as DNA: TGTGCCAGCAGCTTATTAGGAAACGGGGAGCTGTTTTTT. It encodes CASSLLGNGELFF.

This chain joins TRBV6-6 and TRBJ1-1; D is ambiguous. The germline V and J ends were trimmed by 5 bases and 3 bases, with 10 bases remaining between them. The CDR3 spans 13 residues. Germline CDR1 reads MNHNY; CDR2 reads SVGAGI (reference sequence). CDR3 residues: CASSQVLDTEAFF. The DNA of the CDR3 is TGTGCCAGCAGTCAGGTTTTGGACACTGAAGCTTTCTTT.

This clonotype was observed many times. This chain connects TRBV11-2 to TRBJ1-2; unclear D gene. Trimming took 4 bases from V and 8 from J, leaving 17 bases between them. Germline V CDR1 and CDR2: SGHAT, FQNNGV. The CDR3 covers 14 residues. The CDR3 reads CASSYEPGSGGYTF. DNA for the CDR3: TGTGCCAGCAGCTACGAGCCCGGGAGCGGAGGCTACACCTTC.

This clonotype was observed a few times. The CDR3 DNA follows: TGTGCCAGCTCAACGAACCGGGAATTCACAGATACGCAGTATTTT. It translates to CASSTNREFTDTQYF. The J gene is TRBJ2-3, the V gene TRBV28; tentative D call: TRBD2 (5 bases). CDR1 and CDR2 (germline): MDHEN, SYDVKM. The V and J ends lost 8 bases and 2 bases respectively, with 17 bases between them. The CDR3 length is 15 residues. Filled out from reference TRBV28 and TRBJ2-3, the complete variable domain reads DVKVTQSSRYLVKRTGEKVFLECVQDMDHENMFWYRQDPGLGLRLIYFSYDVKMKEKGDIPEGYSVSREKKERFSLILESASTNQTSMYLCASSTNREFTDTQYFGPGTRLTVL.

This clonotype has a count of ten or more. The chain joins TRBV29-1 to TRBJ1-1; D possibly corresponds to TRBD1 (6 bases). With 5 bases removed from V and 5 bases from J, the gap between germline ends came to 18 bases. Per germline, CDR1 SQVTM and CDR2 ANQGSEA. The CDR3 loop spans 14 amino acids. CDR3 nucleotide sequence: TGCAGCGTTAGACGCAACAGGGTGGATACTGAAGCTTTCTTT. Its translation is CSVRRNRVDTEAFF.

This clonotype showed up just a few times. This could be a read error, since a much larger clone is one nucleotide away. CDR3 sequence (DNA): TGTGCCAGCAGCAACAACCATGGACGGGGCTCCTACAGTGAGCAGTTCTTC. It yields the protein CASSNNHGRGSYSEQFF. The V call is TRBV4-2, the J call TRBJ2-1, with D perhaps being TRBD1 or TRBD2 (5 bases each). The germline CDR1 and CDR2 sequences are LGHNA and YNFKEQ. CDR3 length equals 17 residues.

There are many counts of this clonotype. The gene calls are TRBV20-1 and TRBJ2-2; TRBD2 aligns across 11 bases. Germline V gene lookup returns CDR1 DFQATT and CDR2 SNEGSKA (reference sequence). Germline trimming cut 3 bases from V and 5 bases from J; bases unmatched to any gene: 5. This CDR3 is 15 amino acids long. The CDR3 spells CSASSGRARTGELFF. The CDR3 bases are TGCAGTGCTAGTAGCGGGAGGGCCAGGACCGGGGAGCTGTTTTTT.

Points on this clonotype: Given a much more abundant clone one base away, this may be a read error. The chain employs TRBV2 and TRBJ2-7; D uncertain. The germline V gene encodes CDR1 SNHLY and CDR2 FYNNEI. The CDR3 sequence is 12 residues long. Trimming removed 6 bases from V and 3 bases from J, with 9 bases in between. The CDR3 is CASRGAGYEQYF. The CDR3 DNA reads TGTGCCAGCAGAGGAGCAGGCTACGAGCAGTACTTC.

In its sample, this clonotype was seen many times. The J gene is TRBJ2-2, the V gene TRBV20-1; maybe TRBD1 (5 bases). The V gene lost 1 base and the J gene lost 1 base, with 13 bases spanning the gap. CDR1 is DFQATT, CDR2 SNEGSKA, per germline (reference sequence). The CDR3 loop spans 16 amino acids. Here the CDR3 reads CSARGFQGGNTGELFF. CDR3 nucleotides: TGCAGTGCTAGAGGATTTCAGGGCGGGAACACCGGGGAGCTGTTTTTT.

This clonotype was picked up many times. The rearrangement uses TRBV7-9 and TRBJ2-1, with a weak D call TRBD1 (5 bases). The length of the CDR3 is 15 residues. Looked up from germline, CDR1 is SEHNR and CDR2 is FQNEAQ (reference sequence). V was shortened by 1 base and J by 6 bases, with 13 bases between the two germline ends. The CDR3 coding sequence is TGTGCCAGCAGCTTAGGGCTAGGGGCCCCCAATGAGCAGTTCTTC. Translated: CASSLGLGAPNEQFF.

As concerns this clonotype: With a much larger clone just one base away, this may be a read error. The CDR3 DNA follows: TGTGCCGGCAGTTCCCACACGGCGAGCTCCTACAATGAGCAGTTCTTC. Amino acid sequence: CAGSSHTASSYNEQFF. This chain connects TRBV28 to TRBJ2-1, with D unresolved. The V gene's germline CDR1 is MDHEN and CDR2 SYDVKM. CDR3 size: 16 residues. The whole variable domain, remainder taken from reference TRBV28 and TRBJ2-1, is DVKVTQSSRYLVKRTGEKVFLECVQDMDHENMFWYRQDPGLGLRLIYFSYDVKMKEKGDIPEGYSVSREKKERFSLILESASTNQTSMYLCAGSSHTASSYNEQFFGPGTRLTVL.

The V call is TRBV28, the J call TRBJ2-7, with a tentative D call TRBD1 (6 bases). Germline CDR1 and CDR2: MDHEN and SYDVKM. With 7 bases removed from V and 3 bases from J, the gap between germline ends came to 10 bases. CDR3 length equals 12 residues. This CDR3 is CASTEGDYEQYF. CDR3 coding DNA: TGTGCCAGCACCGAGGGGGACTACGAGCAGTACTTC.

In its sample, this clonotype was seen a few times. This chain connects TRBV19 to TRBJ2-3; TRBD1 agrees at 9 bases. Losses at the gene ends were 5 bases for V and 7 bases for J; bases not matched to a gene: 13. Germline CDR1 LNHDA, CDR2 SQIVND (reference sequence). There are 16 residues in the CDR3. This CDR3 is CASSRLGTGKMNTQYF. The CDR3 DNA follows: TGTGCCAGTAGTCGCCTAGGGACAGGGAAAATGAATACGCAGTATTTT.

This clonotype showed up many times. This chain uses TRBV2 with TRBJ2-7; 9 nucleotides match TRBD1. This CDR3 is 15 amino acids long. The V and J ends lost 6 bases and 4 bases, in that order; junction bases with no gene match: 10. CDR1 SNHLY and CDR2 FYNNEI come from the germline V gene. The CDR3 loop is CASRRAGQGMYEQYF. CDR3 coding DNA: TGTGCCAGCAGGAGGGCCGGACAGGGGATGTACGAGCAGTACTTC.

This clonotype showed up many times. The chain recombines TRBV7-2 with TRBJ1-1; D gene ambiguous. CDR3 length: 15 residues. Germline V gene sequence: CDR1 SGHTA, CDR2 FQGNSA. V lost 1 base to trimming and J lost 3 bases, with 12 bases between them. Written as DNA, the CDR3 is TGTGCCAGCAGCTTAGACGGGTGGGTGGACACTGAAGCTTTCTTT. As protein: CASSLDGWVDTEAFF.

With respect to this clonotype: With only one base between it and a far larger clone, this is likely a read error. The conserved phenylalanine or tryptophan is not found at the CDR3 terminus, so this likely reflects a read error. The chain recombines TRBV7-4 with TRBJ2-1; either TRBD1 or TRBD2 may fit D (5 bases each). Trimming pared 5 bases from V and 0 bases from J, leaving 14 bases between. The CDR3 runs 16 residues. Per germline, CDR1 SGHVT and CDR2 SQSDAQ. CDR3 sequence reads: CASSPEGRSSYNEQFL. The CDR3 region has the DNA TGTGCCAGCAGCCCAGAGGGGCGGAGCTCCTACAATGAGCAGTTCCTC.